The present TCR beta chain was sequenced within a study of shared clonotypes between healthy human individuals. Study-wide results and limits: Rarefaction indicated that sorted-subset sequencing remained incomplete although depth was large.

Notes on this clone: The antigen remains unidentified.

Genomic DNA of each subset was evenly split across several immunoSEQ plates. Authors' data handling: Junction-only immunoSEQ sequences carried no quality scores, so filtering differed. The method was immunoSEQ multiplex PCR; TCRdb's version includes in-frame clones alone and lacks a portion of them. That table gives V, J and clone size, and the DNA gave D and trimming. The sample holds 2 million to 2.5 million clones; 95% are singletons and the top ten take more than 0.1%. The sequence was collected from a man aged 18 to 35 in good health. The sequencing input was naive CD4+ T cells sorted from blood. Subset described: CD45RA+ positively selected.

The CDR3 loop is CASSDLSTGSLGYTF. The DNA for the CDR3 is TGTGCCAGCAGTGATCTCTCCACAGGGAGTCTCGGCTACACCTTC. The V call is TRBV6-1, the J call TRBJ1-2; D perhaps matches TRBD1 (6 bases). Germline V gives CDR1 MNHNS, CDR2 SASEGT. The CDR3 runs 15 residues. V shed 3 bases and J shed 8 bases, with 19 bases lying between them.